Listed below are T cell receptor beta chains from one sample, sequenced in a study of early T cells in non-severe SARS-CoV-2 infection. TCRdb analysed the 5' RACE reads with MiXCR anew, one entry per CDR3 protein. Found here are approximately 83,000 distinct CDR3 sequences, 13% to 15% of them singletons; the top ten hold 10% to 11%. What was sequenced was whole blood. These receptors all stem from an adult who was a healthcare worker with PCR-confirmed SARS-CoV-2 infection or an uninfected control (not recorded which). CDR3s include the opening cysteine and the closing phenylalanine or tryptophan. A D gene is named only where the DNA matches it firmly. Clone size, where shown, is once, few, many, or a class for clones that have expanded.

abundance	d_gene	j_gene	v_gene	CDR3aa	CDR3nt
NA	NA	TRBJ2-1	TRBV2	CVSSDRPNEQFF	TGTGTCAGCAGTGATCGGCCGAATGAGCAGTTCTTC
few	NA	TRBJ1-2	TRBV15	CATSSKQSANYGYTF	TGTGCCACCAGCAGTAAACAGAGTGCTAACTATGGCTACACCTTC
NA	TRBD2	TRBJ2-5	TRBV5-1	CASSMGGLAGEETQYF	TGCGCCAGCAGCATGGGCGGACTAGCGGGGGAAGAGACCCAGTACTTC
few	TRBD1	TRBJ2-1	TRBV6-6	CASSSKPPTGGAPNEQFF	TGTGCCAGCAGTTCCAAACCCCCTACAGGGGGCGCGCCCAATGAGCAGTTCTTC
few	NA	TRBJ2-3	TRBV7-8	CASRLQGGTDTQYF	TGTGCCAGCAGGTTGCAGGGGGGGACAGATACGCAGTATTTT
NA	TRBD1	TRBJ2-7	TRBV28	CASSTTAPGQETYEQYF	TGTGCCAGCAGTACGACAGCCCCGGGACAGGAGACCTACGAGCAGTACTTC
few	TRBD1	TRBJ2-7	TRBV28	CASSLWGQGFGAGSYEQYF	TGTGCCAGCAGTTTATGGGGACAGGGGTTTGGTGCTGGATCCTACGAGCAGTACTTC
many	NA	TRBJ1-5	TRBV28	CASLGWGDNQPQHF	TGTGCCAGCCTGGGGTGGGGGGACAATCAGCCCCAGCATTTT
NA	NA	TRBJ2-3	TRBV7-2	CASSFLEDTQYF	TGTGCCAGCAGCTTTCTGGAAGATACGCAGTATTTT
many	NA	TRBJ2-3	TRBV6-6	CASSYPGTDTQYF	TGTGCCAGCAGTTACCCGGGGACAGATACGCAGTATTTT
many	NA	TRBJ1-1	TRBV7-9	CASSRDGPNTEAFF	TGTGCCAGCAGCCGGGACGGACCGAACACTGAAGCTTTCTTT
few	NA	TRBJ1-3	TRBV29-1	CSVESGNTIYF	TGCAGCGTTGAATCCGGAAACACCATATATTTT
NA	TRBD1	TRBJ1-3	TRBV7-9	CASSRRGPGNTIYF	TGTGCCAGCAGCCGAAGGGGGCCTGGAAACACCATATATTTT
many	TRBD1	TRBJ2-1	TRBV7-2	CASSLVVTGALHEQFF	TGTGCCAGCAGCTTAGTCGTGACAGGGGCTTTGCATGAGCAGTTCTTC
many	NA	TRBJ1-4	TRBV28	CASIPGMTAEKLFF	TGTGCCAGCATCCCGGGGATGACCGCTGAAAAACTGTTTTTT
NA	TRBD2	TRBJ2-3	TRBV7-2	CASSLSPSGGTDTQYF	TGTGCCAGCAGCTTAAGCCCCAGCGGGGGCACAGATACGCAGTATTTT
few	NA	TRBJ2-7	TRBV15	CATSRGLAYEQYF	TGTGCCACCAGCAGAGGGCTAGCTTACGAGCAGTACTTC
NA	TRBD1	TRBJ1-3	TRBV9	CASSPTGGRGNTIYF	TGTGCCAGCAGCCCAACAGGGGGCCGAGGAAACACCATATATTTT
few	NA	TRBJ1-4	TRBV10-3	CAISPDSRSQFF	TGTGCCATCAGTCCGGACAGCCGTTCTCAGTTTTTT
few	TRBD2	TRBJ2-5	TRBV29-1	CSVEPGGAQETQYF	TGCAGCGTTGAGCCGGGGGGGGCCCAAGAGACCCAGTACTTC
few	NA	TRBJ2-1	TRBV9	CASSVQGSSYNEQFF	TGTGCCAGCAGCGTACAGGGGAGCTCCTACAATGAGCAGTTCTTC
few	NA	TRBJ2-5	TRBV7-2	CASSIRGSQYF	TGTGCCAGCAGTATCCGGGGGTCCCAGTACTTC
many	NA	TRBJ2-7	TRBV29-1	CSVGQGHEQYF	TGCAGCGTGGGGCAGGGCCACGAGCAGTACTTC
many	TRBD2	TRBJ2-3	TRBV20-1	CSATSGGGADTQYF	TGCAGTGCTACTAGCGGGGGGGGCGCAGATACGCAGTATTTT